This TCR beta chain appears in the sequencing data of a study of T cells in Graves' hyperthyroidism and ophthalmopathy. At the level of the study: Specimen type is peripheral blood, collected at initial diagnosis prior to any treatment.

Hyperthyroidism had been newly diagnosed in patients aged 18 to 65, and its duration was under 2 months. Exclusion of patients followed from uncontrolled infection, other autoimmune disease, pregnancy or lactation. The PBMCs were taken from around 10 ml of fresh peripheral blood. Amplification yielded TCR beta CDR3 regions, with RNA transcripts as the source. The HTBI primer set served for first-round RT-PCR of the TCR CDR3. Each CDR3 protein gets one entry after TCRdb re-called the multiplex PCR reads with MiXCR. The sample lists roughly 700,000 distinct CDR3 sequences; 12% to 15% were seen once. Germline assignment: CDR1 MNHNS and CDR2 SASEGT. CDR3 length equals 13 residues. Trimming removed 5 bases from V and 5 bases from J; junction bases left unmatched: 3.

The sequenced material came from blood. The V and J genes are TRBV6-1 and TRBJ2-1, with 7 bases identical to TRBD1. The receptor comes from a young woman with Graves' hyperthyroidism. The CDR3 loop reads CASSTGQNNEQFF. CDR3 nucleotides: TGTGCCAGCAGTACGGGACAGAACAATGAGCAGTTCTTC.